A single sample is the source of the 12 T cell receptor beta chains below, sequenced in a study of blood T cell repertoires in COVID-19. Produced via immunoSEQ multiplex PCR; TCRdb's table is partial and in-frame only. The sample lists 330,000 or so clones; 92% were seen once. Sequences were obtained from PBMCs or T cells enriched from blood (not recorded which). These receptors all come from a woman in her thirties who had recovered from COVID-19.

The V call is TRBV20-1, the J call TRBJ2-7, with a possible D match to TRBD1 (6 bases). This CDR3 has 14 residues. The V and J ends lost 3 bases and 3 bases respectively, with 15 bases between them. Germline-derived CDR1 and CDR2 are DFQATT and SNEGSKA (reference sequence). CDR3 DNA: TGCAGTGCTAGTACCCGGACAGTATACTACGAGCAGTACTTC. Translation: CSASTRTVYYEQYF.

The chain employs TRBV6-2 or TRBV6-3 and TRBJ2-1; D remains unclear. The length of the CDR3 is 13 residues. The V gene lost 0 bases and the J gene lost 9 bases, with 9 bases spanning the gap. Per germline, CDR1 MNHEY and CDR2 SVGEGT. The CDR3 sequence: CASSYSYAAEQFF. Written as DNA, the CDR3 is TGTGCCAGCAGTTACTCCTATGCTGCTGAGCAGTTCTTC.

On this clone: The sample holds other DNA sequences that translate to the same CDR3. V gene TRBV28 combines with J gene TRBJ1-2; D not resolved. Per the germline V gene, CDR1 is MDHEN and CDR2 is SYDVKM. CDR3 length: 13 residues. V shed 3 bases and J shed 2 bases, with 7 bases lying between them. The CDR3 coding sequence is TGTGCCAGCAGTTTCCGGGGAAACTATGGCTACACCTTC. Its protein product is CASSFRGNYGYTF.

The chain employs TRBV9 and TRBJ1-2; D remains ambiguous. Between the trimmed V and J ends, which lost 0 bases and 0 bases, there was a span of 9 bases. Germline V CDR1 and CDR2: SGDLS, YYNGEE. This CDR3 spans 15 amino acids. Written as DNA, the CDR3 is TGTGCCAGCAGCGTAGGAGTGGGCGCTAACTATGGCTACACCTTC. Translation gives CASSVGVGANYGYTF.

The rearrangement uses TRBV5-8 and TRBJ2-7; 7 bases agree with TRBD1. V shed 0 bases and J 6 bases; nucleotides not matched to a gene: 6. Germline CDR1 and CDR2: SGHTS and YDEGEE. This CDR3 spans 14 amino acids. Written as DNA, the CDR3 is TGTGCCAGCAGCTTGGGACAGGGTAGGCGCGAGCAGTACTTC. Translation: CASSLGQGRREQYF. The full variable domain, in which reference TRBV5-8 and TRBJ2-7 provide the parts outside the CDR3, is EAGVTQSPTHLIKTRGQQATLRCSPISGHTSVYWYQQALGLGLQFLLWYDEGEERNRGNFPPRFSGRQFPNYSSELNVNALELEDSALYLCASSLGQGRREQYFGPGTRLTVT.

V and J are TRBV27 and TRBJ1-1; a possible D gene is TRBD1 (5 bases). The V end lost 1 base, the J end lost 5 bases, and 8 bases lay between the germline ends. Germline V gives CDR1 MNHEY, CDR2 SMNVEV (reference sequence). The CDR3 length is 13 residues. The CDR3 is CASSLFQGTEAFF. The CDR3, as DNA: TGTGCCAGCAGTTTATTCCAGGGTACTGAAGCTTTCTTT.

The rearrangement links TRBV6-6 to TRBJ2-1; TRBD1 matches 7 bases. Trimming at V came to 5 bases and at J to 4 bases, leaving 20 bases not matched to a gene. CDR3 length: 19 residues. Germline lookup yields CDR1 MNHNY and CDR2 SVGAGI (reference sequence). The CDR3 is CASSPNLRDRVMGYNEQFF. CDR3 in DNA: TGTGCCAGCAGTCCCAATTTAAGAGACAGGGTCATGGGGTACAATGAGCAGTTCTTC.

V is TRBV19 and J is TRBJ1-2, with D hard to call. The germline V and J ends were trimmed by 6 bases and 8 bases, with 22 bases remaining between them. The CDR3 length is 15 residues. Germline CDR1 LNHDA, CDR2 SQIVND (reference sequence). The CDR3 region has the DNA TGTGCCAGTAGCAGGATGAAAGACGGTGGTAGGGGCTACACCTTC. It encodes CASSRMKDGGRGYTF.

The chain combines TRBV5-1 with TRBJ2-1; tentative D call: TRBD2 (5 bases). The CDR3 has 14 amino acids. V lost 2 bases and J lost 4, with 10 bases in between. The germline V gene encodes CDR1 SGHRS and CDR2 YFSETQ. CDR3 amino acids: CASSLAAAYNEQFF. As DNA, the CDR3 is TGCGCCAGCAGCTTAGCGGCAGCTTACAATGAGCAGTTCTTC.

The chain couples TRBV11-1 to TRBJ2-2; tentatively, D is TRBD2 (6 bases). Trimming cost V 5 bases and J 1 base, with 11 bases left between them. Germline V CDR1 and CDR2: SGHAT, FQDESV (reference sequence). The CDR3 length is 15 residues. The CDR3 DNA follows: TGTGCCAGCAGCCGCCGACTAGAGAACACCGGGGAGCTGTTTTTT. This encodes CASSRRLENTGELFF.

The gene calls are TRBV15 and TRBJ1-5; perhaps TRBD1 as D (5 bases). CDR1 is LNHNV and CDR2 is YYDKDF in the germline V gene (reference sequence). CDR3 length: 14 amino acids. Trimming removed 3 bases at V and 7 bases at J, with 13 bases between. CDR3 DNA sequence: TGTGCCACCAGCAGCCTCCAGGGCAGCCAGCCCCAGCATTTT. Translation gives CATSSLQGSQPQHF. The full variable domain, completed using reference TRBV15 and TRBJ1-5, is DAMVIQNPRYQVTQFGKPVTLSCSQTLNHNVMYWYQQKSSQAPKLLFHYYDKDFNNEADTPDNFQSRRPNTSFCFLDIRSPGLGDTAMYLCATSSLQGSQPQHFGDGTRLSIL.

The sample holds one count of this clone. The rearrangement uses TRBV28 and TRBJ2-1; the D gene is possibly TRBD2 (6 bases). The CDR3 length is 12 residues. Germline CDR1 and CDR2: MDHEN and SYDVKM. V lost 5 bases and J lost 16, with 18 bases in between. The CDR3 sequence is CASSPPTSRVFF. The CDR3 nucleotides are TGTGCCAGCAGTCCTCCGACTAGTAGGGTCTTCTTC.